A single TCR beta chain is shown here with its context. This sample is drawn from a study of cytomegalovirus exposure and HLA in healthy donors. The PCR made use of 60 Vbeta and 13 Jbeta primers. The data were produced by immunoSEQ multiplex PCR, yet TCRdb's version contains in-frame clones alone and is incomplete. The table includes around 160,000 clones, roughly three quarters detected once. V shed 4 bases and J shed 10 bases, with 23 bases lying between them. The length of the CDR3 is 15 residues. The germline CDR1 and CDR2 sequences are SGHDT and YYEEEE. Sequencing was carried out using PBMCs. The chain recombines TRBV5-6 with TRBJ1-1; maybe TRBD1 (5 bases). The receptor was derived from a man aged 18-30 years in good health and CMV-seropositive. The CDR3 DNA reads TGTGCCAGCAGCCCCGGAAGGCGGACACTCCCAGGAGCTTTCTTT. As protein: CASSPGRRTLPGAFF.